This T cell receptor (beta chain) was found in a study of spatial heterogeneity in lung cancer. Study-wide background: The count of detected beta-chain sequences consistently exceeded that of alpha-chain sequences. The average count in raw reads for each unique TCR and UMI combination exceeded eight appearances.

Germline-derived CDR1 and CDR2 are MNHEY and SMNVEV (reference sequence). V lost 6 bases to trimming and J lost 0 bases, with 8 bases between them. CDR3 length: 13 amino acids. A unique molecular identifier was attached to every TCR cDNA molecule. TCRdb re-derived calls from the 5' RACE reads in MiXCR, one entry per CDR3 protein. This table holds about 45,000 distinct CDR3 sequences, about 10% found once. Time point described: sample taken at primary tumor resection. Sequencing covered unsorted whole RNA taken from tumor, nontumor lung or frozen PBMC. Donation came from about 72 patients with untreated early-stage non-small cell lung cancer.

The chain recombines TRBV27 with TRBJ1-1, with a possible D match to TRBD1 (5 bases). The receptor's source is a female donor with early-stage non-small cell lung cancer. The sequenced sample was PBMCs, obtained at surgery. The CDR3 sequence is CASRRQMNTEAFF. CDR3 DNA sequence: TGTGCCAGCAGGAGACAGATGAACACTGAAGCTTTCTTT.